The clone carrying this TCR beta chain was seen more than once but under ten times. Its antigen remains unknown. TCRdb re-analysed the 5' RACE reads in MiXCR, keeping a single row per CDR3 protein. The sample holds over 500,000 distinct CDR3 sequences; approximately 22% are singletons and the top ten take around 0.9%. In every case, the donor was a healthy Caucasian. These data belong to a study of identical twins. The study, taken as a whole, reports: One should note that invariant MAIT and iNKT cells could partly confound zero-insertion analyses.

V dropped 3 bases and J dropped 1 base, with 9 bases sitting between them. The germline V gene encodes CDR1 SEHNR and CDR2 FQNEAQ (reference sequence). The CDR3 sequence is 14 residues long. The same sample was also studied in work on T cells expressing NK-cell markers. From that paper: Eight donors were sequenced, of whom seven were HCMV-seropositive, while the remaining one was HCMV-seronegative.

This chain connects TRBV7-9 to TRBJ1-1; a possible D gene is TRBD1 (5 bases). The sequencing input was CD4+ T cells sorted from blood. The clonotype originates from a woman under 30 in good health. The DNA for the CDR3 is TGTGCCAGCAGCTTTTGGGACGGGAACACTGAAGCTTTCTTT. As protein: CASSFWDGNTEAFF.